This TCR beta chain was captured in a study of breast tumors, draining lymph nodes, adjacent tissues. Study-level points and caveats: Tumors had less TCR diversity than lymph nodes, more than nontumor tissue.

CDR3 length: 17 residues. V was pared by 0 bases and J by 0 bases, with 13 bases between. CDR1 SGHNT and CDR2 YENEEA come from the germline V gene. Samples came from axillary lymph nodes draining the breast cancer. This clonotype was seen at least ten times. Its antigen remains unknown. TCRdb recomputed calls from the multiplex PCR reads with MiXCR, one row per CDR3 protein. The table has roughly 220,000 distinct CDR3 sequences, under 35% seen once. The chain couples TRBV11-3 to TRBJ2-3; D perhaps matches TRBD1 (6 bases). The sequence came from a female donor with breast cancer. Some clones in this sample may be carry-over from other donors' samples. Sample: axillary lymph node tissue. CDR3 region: CASSLDPRGLSTDTQYF. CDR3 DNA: TGTGCCAGCAGCTTAGATCCCAGGGGCCTGAGCACAGATACGCAGTATTTT.